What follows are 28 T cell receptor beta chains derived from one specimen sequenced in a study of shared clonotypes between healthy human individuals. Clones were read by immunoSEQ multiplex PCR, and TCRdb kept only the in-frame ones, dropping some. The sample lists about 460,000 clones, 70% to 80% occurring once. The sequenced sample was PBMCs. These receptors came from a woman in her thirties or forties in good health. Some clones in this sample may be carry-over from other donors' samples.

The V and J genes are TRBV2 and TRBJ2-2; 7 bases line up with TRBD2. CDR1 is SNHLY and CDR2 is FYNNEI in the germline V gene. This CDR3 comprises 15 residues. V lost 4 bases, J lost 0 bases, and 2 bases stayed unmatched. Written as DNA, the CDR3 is TGTGCCAGCAGTGCGACTAGCCCGAACACCGGGGAGCTGTTTTTT. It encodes CASSATSPNTGELFF. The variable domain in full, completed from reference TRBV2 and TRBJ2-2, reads EPEVTQTPSHQVTQMGQEVILRCVPISNHLYFYWYRQILGQKVEFLVSFYNNEISEKSEIFDDQFSVERPDGSNFTLKIRSTKLEDSAMYFCASSATSPNTGELFFGEGSRLTVL.

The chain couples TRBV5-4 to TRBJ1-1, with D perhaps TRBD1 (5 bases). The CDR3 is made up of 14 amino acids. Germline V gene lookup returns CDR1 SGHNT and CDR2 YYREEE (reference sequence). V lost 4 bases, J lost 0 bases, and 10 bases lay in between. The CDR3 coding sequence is TGTGCCAGCAGCCGGGGGACTATGAACACTGAAGCTTTCTTT. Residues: CASSRGTMNTEAFF.

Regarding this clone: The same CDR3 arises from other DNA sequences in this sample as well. CDR3 protein: CAWSVTSYEQYF. The CDR3 DNA reads as TGTGCCTGGAGTGTAACTAGCTACGAGCAGTACTTC. This chain connects TRBV30 to TRBJ2-7; tentative D call: TRBD2 (5 bases). The CDR3 contains 12 residues. Germline values: CDR1 GTSNPN, CDR2 SVGIG (reference sequence). V shed 0 bases and J shed 3 bases, with 6 bases lying between them. Using reference TRBV30 and TRBJ2-7 for the parts outside the CDR3, the full variable domain is SQTIHQWPATLVQPVGSPLSLECTVEGTSNPNLYWYRQAAGRGLQLLFYSVGIGQISSEVPQNLSASRPQDRQFILSSKKLLLSDSGFYLCAWSVTSYEQYFGPGTRLTVT.

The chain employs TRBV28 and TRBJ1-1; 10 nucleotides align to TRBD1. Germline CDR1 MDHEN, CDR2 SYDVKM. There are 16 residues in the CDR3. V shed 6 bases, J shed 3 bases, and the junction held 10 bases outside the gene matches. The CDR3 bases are TGTGCCAGCAGCTTAGGGCCCGGGACAGGGGACACTGAAGCTTTCTTT. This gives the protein CASSLGPGTGDTEAFF.

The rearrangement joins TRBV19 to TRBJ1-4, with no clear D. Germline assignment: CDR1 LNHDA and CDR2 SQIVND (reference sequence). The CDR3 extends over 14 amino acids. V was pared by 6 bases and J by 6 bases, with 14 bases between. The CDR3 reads CASRTQDFDEKLFF. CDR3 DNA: TGTGCCAGTAGAACTCAGGATTTCGATGAAAAACTGTTTTTT.

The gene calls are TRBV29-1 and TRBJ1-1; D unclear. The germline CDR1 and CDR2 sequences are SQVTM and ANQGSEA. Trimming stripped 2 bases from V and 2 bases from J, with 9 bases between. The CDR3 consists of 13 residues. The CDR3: CSVERYINTEAFF. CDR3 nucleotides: TGCAGCGTTGAAAGGTACATCAACACTGAAGCTTTCTTT.

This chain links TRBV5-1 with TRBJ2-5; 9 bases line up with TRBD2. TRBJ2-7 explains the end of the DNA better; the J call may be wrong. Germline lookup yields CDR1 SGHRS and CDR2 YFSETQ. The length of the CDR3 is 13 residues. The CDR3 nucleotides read TGCGCCAGCAGCTATAGCGGGAGATACGAGCAGTACTTC. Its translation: CASSYSGRYEQYF.

The CDR3 is CASSLGVSSGSTDTQYF. The CDR3 nucleotides are TGTGCCAGCAGCTTAGGGGTGTCTAGCGGAAGCACAGATACGCAGTATTTT. The rearrangement joins TRBV11-3 to TRBJ2-3; 7 nucleotides align to TRBD2. Losses at the gene ends were 1 base for V and 0 bases for J; bases not matched to a gene: 7. CDR1 is SGHNT, CDR2 YENEEA, per germline. This CDR3 is 17 amino acids long.

The CDR3 region has the DNA TGTGCCAGCAGCTTATCAGCGGCCACAGATACGCAGTATTTT. Its translation is CASSLSAATDTQYF. The chain recombines TRBV7-9 with TRBJ2-3; the D gene is possibly TRBD2 (5 bases). This CDR3 region has 14 residues. Trimming shortened V by 2 bases and J by 2 bases, and 8 bases separated the two germline ends. The germline CDR1 and CDR2 sequences are SEHNR and FQNEAQ (reference sequence).

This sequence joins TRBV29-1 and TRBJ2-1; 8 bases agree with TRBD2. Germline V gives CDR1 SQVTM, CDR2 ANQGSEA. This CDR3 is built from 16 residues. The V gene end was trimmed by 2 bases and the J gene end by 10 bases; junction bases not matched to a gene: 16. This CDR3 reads CSVEPLGTRGPGEQFF. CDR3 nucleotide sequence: TGCAGCGTTGAACCCCTAGGGACTAGGGGTCCGGGCGAGCAGTTCTTC.

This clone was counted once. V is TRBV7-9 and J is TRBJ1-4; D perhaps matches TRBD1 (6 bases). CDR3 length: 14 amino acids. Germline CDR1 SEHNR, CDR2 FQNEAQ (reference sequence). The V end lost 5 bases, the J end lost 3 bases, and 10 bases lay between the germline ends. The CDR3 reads CASSTGQANEKLFF. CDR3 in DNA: TGTGCCAGCAGCACAGGGCAGGCTAATGAAAAACTGTTTTTT.

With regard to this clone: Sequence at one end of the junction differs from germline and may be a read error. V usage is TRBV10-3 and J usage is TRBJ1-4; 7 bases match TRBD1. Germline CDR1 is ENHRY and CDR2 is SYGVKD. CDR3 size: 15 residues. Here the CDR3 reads CATSRQGAAPEKLFF. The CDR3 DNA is TGTGCCACCAGTAGACAGGGAGCGGCTCCTGAAAAACTGTTTTTT.

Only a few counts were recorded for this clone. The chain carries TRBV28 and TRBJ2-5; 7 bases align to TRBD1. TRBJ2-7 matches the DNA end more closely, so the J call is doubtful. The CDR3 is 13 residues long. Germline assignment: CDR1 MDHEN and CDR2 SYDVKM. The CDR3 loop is CASTNRGPYEQYF. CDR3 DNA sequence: TGTGCCAGCACCAACAGGGGCCCCTACGAGCAGTACTTC.

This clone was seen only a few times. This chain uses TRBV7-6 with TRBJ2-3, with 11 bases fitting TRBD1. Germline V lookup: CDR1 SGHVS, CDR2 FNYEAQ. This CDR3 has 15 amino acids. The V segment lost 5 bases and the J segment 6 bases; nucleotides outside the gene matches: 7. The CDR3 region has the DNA TGTGCCAGCAGCCACGTGGACAGGGGGCGGGATACGCAGTATTTT. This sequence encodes CASSHVDRGRDTQYF.

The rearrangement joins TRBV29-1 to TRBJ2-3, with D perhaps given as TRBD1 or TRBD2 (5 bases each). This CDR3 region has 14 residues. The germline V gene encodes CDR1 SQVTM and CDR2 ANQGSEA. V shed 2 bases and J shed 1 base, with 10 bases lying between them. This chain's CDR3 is CSVELGTGTDTQYF. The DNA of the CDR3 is TGCAGCGTTGAACTTGGGACGGGCACAGATACGCAGTATTTT.

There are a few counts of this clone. CDR3 coding DNA: TGTGCCATCAACGAGCGGGCCACAGATACGCAGTATTTT. Protein product: CAINERATDTQYF. V and J are TRBV10-3 and TRBJ2-3, with a weak D call TRBD2 (6 bases). The CDR3 consists of 13 residues. Germline V gives CDR1 ENHRY, CDR2 SYGVKD. V was shortened by 7 bases and J by 2 bases, with 10 bases between the two germline ends.

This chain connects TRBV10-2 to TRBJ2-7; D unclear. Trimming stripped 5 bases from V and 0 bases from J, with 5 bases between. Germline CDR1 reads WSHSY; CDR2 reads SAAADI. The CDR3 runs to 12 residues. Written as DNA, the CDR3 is TGCGCCAGCAGTCAGAGCTCCTACGAGCAGTACTTC. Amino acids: CASSQSSYEQYF.

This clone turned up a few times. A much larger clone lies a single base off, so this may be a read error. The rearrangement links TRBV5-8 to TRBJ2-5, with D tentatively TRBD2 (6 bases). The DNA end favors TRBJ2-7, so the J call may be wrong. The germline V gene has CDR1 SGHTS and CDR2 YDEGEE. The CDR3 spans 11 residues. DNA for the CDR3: TGTGCCAGCAGCCGGGGGTACGAGCAGTACTTC. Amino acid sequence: CASSRGYEQYF.

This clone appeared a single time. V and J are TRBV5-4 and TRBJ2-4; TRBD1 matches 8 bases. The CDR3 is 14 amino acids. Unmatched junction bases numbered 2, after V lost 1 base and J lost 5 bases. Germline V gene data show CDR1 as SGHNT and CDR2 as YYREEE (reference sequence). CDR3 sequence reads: CASSLQGAENIQYF. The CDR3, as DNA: TGTGCCAGCAGCTTGCAGGGGGCTGAAAACATTCAGTACTTC.

The CDR3 bases are TGTGCCAGCAGCTACGCCCCGAGAGATTCGTTCTTC. Translation gives CASSYAPRDSFF. This chain links TRBV2 with TRBJ2-1; D is unresolved. CDR3 length equals 12 residues. Germline lookup yields CDR1 SNHLY and CDR2 FYNNEI. The V gene lost 6 bases and the J gene lost 15 bases, with 18 bases spanning the gap.

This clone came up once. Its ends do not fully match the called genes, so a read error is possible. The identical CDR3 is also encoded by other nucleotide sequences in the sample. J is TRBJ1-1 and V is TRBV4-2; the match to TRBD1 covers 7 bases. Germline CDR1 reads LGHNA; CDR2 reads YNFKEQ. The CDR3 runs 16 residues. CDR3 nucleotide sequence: TGTGCCAGCAGCCAAGGGGGGACAGTAGATTACACTGAAGCCTTCTTT. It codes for CASSQGGTVDYTEAFF.

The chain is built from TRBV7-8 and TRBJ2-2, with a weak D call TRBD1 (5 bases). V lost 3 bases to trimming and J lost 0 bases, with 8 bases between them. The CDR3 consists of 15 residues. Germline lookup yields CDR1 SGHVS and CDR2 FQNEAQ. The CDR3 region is CASSFVTANTGELFF. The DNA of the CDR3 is TGTGCCAGCAGCTTCGTGACAGCGAACACCGGGGAGCTGTTTTTT.

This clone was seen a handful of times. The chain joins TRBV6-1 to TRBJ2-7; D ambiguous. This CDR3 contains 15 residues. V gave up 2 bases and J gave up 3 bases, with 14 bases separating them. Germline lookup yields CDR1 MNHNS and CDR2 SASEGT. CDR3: CASSERAPALYEQYF. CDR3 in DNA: TGTGCCAGCAGTGAACGGGCCCCCGCCCTCTACGAGCAGTACTTC.

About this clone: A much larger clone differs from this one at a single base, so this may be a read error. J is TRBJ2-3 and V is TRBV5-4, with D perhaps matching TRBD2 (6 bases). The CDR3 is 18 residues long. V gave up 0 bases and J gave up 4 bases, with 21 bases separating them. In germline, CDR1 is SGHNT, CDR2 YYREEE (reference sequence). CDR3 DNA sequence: TGTGCCAGCAGCTTGGGGGGAAGGCGGGGCAGTGGGGCAGATACGCAGTATTTT. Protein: CASSLGGRRGSGADTQYF.

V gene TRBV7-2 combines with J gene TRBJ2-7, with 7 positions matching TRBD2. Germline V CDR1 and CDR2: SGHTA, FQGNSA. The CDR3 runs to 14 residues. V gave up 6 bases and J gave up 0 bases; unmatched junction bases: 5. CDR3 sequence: CASRSGTTSYEQYF. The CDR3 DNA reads TGTGCCAGCAGATCCGGGACTACCTCCTACGAGCAGTACTTC.

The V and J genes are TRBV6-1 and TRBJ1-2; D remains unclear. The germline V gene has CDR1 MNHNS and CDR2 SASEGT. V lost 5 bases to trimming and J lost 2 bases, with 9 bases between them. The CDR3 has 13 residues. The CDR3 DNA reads TGTGCCAGCAGTCATGACGGCAACTATGGCTACACCTTC. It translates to CASSHDGNYGYTF.

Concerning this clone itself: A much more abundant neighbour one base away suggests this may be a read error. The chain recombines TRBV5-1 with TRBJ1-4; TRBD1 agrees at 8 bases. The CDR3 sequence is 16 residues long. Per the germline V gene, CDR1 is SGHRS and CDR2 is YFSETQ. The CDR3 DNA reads TGCGCCAGCAGCAGGGACAGGAGCGCAACTAATGAAAAACTGTCTTTT. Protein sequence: CASSRDRSATNEKLSF.

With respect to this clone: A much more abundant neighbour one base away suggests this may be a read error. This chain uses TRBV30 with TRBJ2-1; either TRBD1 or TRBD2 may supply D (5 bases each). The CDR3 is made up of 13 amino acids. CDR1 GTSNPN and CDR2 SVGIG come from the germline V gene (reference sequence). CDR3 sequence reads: CAWTGSSCNEQFF. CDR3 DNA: TGTGCCTGGACAGGGAGCTCCTGCAATGAGCAGTTCTTC.